Following are 6 T cell receptor beta chains from one sample sequenced in a study of identifying expanded T cells in peripheral blood. Profiled with immunoSEQ multiplex PCR; TCRdb holds only in-frame clones, not every one. The table lists approximately 83,000 clones, 70% to 90% of them singletons. The specimen was blood. Receptors were obtained from a person aged 18-70 years in good health.

V usage is TRBV2 and J usage is TRBJ1-5, with D unclear. Trimming left V 1 base short and J 5 bases short, with 3 bases between. This CDR3 region has 12 residues. Germline-derived CDR1 and CDR2 are SNHLY and FYNNEI. DNA for the CDR3: TGTGCCAGCAGTGAAGAGGATCAGCCCCAGCATTTT. This gives the protein CASSEEDQPQHF.

This chain uses TRBV7-3 with TRBJ1-1, with D possibly TRBD1 on 5 matching bases. Germline V lookup: CDR1 SGHTA, CDR2 FQGTGA. Trimming pared 1 base from V and 10 bases from J, leaving 25 bases between. This CDR3 contains 17 residues. The CDR3 region is CASSLMSPGTIRSRAFF. The CDR3 DNA reads as TGTGCCAGCAGCTTAATGTCCCCCGGGACTATCAGGAGTCGAGCTTTCTTT. Based on the CDR3 plus reference TRBV7-3 and TRBJ1-1, the full variable domain is GAGVSQTPSNKVTEKGKYVELRCDPISGHTALYWYRQSLGQGPEFLIYFQGTGAADDSGLPNDRFFAVRPEGSVSTLKIQRTERGDSAVYLCASSLMSPGTIRSRAFFGQGTRLTVV.

The chain joins TRBV11-2 to TRBJ2-4; no definite D call. Germline CDR1 SGHAT, CDR2 FQNNGV. With 5 bases removed from V and 2 bases from J, the gap between germline ends came to 10 bases. CDR3 length: 14 amino acids. The CDR3 loop is CASSPLSTKNIQYF. CDR3 nucleotide sequence: TGTGCCAGCAGCCCCCTTTCAACCAAAAACATTCAGTACTTC.

This clone was picked up a small number of times. The rearrangement links TRBV9 to TRBJ1-3; D remains unclear. Trimming took off 0 bases at V and 2 bases at J, with 9 bases between the two ends. The CDR3 covers 15 residues. CDR1 is SGDLS and CDR2 is YYNGEE in the germline V gene. CDR3 in DNA: TGTGCCAGCAGCGTAGACGGGAGCCCTGGAAACACCATATATTTT. It encodes CASSVDGSPGNTIYF.

The chain employs TRBV7-2 and TRBJ2-3; 11 positions agree with TRBD2. V was pared by 5 bases and J by 10 bases, with 14 bases of the junction left unmatched. The germline CDR1 and CDR2 sequences are SGHTA and FQGNSA. This CDR3 is built from 16 residues. The CDR3 DNA reads TGTGCCAGCAGCCTCTGGGGGACTAGCGGAGGGAGGGCGCAGTATTTT. Translated, it gives CASSLWGTSGGRAQYF.

The chain uses TRBV6-6 and TRBJ2-3, with D tentatively TRBD2 (6 bases). V shed 0 bases and J shed 7 bases, with 11 bases lying between them. The CDR3 is 14 residues long. Germline CDR1 is MNHNY and CDR2 is SVGAGI (reference sequence). CDR3 nucleotides: TGTGCCAGCAGTTACTCAGGCGGGGAACATACGCAGTATTTT. Translation gives CASSYSGGEHTQYF.